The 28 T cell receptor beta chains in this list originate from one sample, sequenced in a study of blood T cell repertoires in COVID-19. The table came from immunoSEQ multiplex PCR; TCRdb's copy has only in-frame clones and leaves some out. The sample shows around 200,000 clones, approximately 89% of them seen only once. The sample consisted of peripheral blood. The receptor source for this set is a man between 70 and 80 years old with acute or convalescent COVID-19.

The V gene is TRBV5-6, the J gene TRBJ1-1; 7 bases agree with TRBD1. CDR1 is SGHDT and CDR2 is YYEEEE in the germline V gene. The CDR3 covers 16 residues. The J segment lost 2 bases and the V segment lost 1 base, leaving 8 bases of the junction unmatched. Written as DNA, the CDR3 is TGTGCCAGCAGCTTGTATCCGGGACAGCCAAACACTGAAGCTTTCTTT. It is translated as CASSLYPGQPNTEAFF.

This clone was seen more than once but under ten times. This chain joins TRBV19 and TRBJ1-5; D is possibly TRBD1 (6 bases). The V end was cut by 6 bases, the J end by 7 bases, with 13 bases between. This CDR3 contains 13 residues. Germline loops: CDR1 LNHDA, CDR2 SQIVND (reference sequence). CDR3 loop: CASSGQRGQPQHF. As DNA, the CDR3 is TGTGCCAGTAGCGGACAGAGAGGGCAGCCCCAGCATTTT.

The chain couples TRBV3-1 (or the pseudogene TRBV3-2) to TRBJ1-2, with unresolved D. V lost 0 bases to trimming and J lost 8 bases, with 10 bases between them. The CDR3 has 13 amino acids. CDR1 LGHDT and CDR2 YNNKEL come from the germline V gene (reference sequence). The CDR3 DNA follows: TGTGCCAGCAGCCAAGAGGGCACTGGAGGCTACACCTTC. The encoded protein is CASSQEGTGGYTF.

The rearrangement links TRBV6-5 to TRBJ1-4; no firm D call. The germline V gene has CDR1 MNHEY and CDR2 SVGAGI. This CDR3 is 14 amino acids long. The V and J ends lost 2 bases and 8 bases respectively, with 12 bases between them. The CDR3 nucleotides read TGTGCCAGCAGTTACGGGCGCCTCAGGGAAAAACTGTTTTTT. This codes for CASSYGRLREKLFF.

DNA for the CDR3: TGTGCCAGCAGCAACGGCGGGCAGATCGGTAATTCACCCCTCCACTTT. Its protein product is CASSNGGQIGNSPLHF. The chain couples TRBV5-6 to TRBJ1-6, with no clear D. The CDR3 runs 16 residues. The ends were cut back, 4 bases at V and 6 bases at J, with 17 bases in the middle. Looked up from germline, CDR1 is SGHDT and CDR2 is YYEEEE.

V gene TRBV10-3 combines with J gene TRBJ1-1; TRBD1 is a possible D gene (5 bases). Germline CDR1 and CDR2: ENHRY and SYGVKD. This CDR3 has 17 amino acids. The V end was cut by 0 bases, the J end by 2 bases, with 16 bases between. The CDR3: CAISESVGGNGNTEAFF. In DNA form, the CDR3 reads TGTGCCATCAGTGAGTCGGTGGGGGGGAACGGAAACACTGAAGCTTTCTTT.

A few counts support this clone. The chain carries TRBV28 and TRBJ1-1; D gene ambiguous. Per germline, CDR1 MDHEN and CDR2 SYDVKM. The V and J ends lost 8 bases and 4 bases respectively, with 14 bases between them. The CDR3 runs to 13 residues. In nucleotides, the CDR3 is TGTGCCAGCGGATACAGCAGTTTCACTGAAGCTTTCTTT. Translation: CASGYSSFTEAFF.

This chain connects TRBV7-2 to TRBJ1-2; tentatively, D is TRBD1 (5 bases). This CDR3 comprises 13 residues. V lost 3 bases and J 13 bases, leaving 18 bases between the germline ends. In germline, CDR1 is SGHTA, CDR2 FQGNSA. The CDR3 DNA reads TGTGCCAGCAGCTTGGCGCGGGACTCGGGTTGCACCTTC. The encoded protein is CASSLARDSGCTF.

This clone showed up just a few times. CDR3 coding DNA: TGTGCCAGCAGTCCCAGCGGACTGGGGATGGCCGGGGAGCTGTTTTTT. This encodes CASSPSGLGMAGELFF. The chain combines TRBV3-1 (or the pseudogene TRBV3-2) with TRBJ2-2; a weak D match, TRBD2 (5 bases). Germline-derived CDR1 and CDR2 are LGHDT and YNNKEL (reference sequence). The CDR3 spans 16 residues. Trimming removed 6 bases from V and 6 bases from J, with 20 bases in between.

The CDR3 sequence: CASSSGTGHNEQFF. The CDR3 nucleotides read TGTGCCAGTAGTTCCGGGACAGGACACAATGAGCAGTTCTTC. This rearrangement joins TRBV19 to TRBJ2-1; 8 nucleotides line up with TRBD1. V was clipped by 5 bases and J by 5 bases; unmatched bases: 5. The CDR3 length is 14 residues. Germline CDR1 is LNHDA and CDR2 is SQIVND (reference sequence).

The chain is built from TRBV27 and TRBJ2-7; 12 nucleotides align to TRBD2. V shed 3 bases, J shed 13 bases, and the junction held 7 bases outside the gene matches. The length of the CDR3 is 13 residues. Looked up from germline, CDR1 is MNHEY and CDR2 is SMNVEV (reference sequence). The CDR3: CASSLALAGGLYF. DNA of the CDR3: TGTGCCAGCAGTTTGGCGCTAGCGGGGGGGCTATACTTC.

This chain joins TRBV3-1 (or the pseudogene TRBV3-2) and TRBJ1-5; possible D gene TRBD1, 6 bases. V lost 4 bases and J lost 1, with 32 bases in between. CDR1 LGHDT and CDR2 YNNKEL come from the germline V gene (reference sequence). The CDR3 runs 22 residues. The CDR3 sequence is CASSPKNLPGRGKERSNQPQHF. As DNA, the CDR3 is TGTGCCAGCAGCCCCAAGAATCTCCCCGGAAGGGGGAAAGAGCGGAGCAATCAGCCCCAGCATTTT.

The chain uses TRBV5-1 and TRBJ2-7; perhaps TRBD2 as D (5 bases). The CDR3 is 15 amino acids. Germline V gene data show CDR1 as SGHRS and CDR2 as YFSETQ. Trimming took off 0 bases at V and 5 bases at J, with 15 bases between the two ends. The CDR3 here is CASSLEPGGSHEQYF. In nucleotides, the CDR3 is TGCGCCAGCAGCTTGGAGCCAGGTGGGAGCCACGAGCAGTACTTC.

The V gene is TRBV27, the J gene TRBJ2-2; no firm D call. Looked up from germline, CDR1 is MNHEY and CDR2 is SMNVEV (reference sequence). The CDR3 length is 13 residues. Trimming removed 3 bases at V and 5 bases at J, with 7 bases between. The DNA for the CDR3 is TGTGCCAGCAGTTTGACATGGACCGGGGAGCTGTTTTTT. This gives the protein CASSLTWTGELFF.

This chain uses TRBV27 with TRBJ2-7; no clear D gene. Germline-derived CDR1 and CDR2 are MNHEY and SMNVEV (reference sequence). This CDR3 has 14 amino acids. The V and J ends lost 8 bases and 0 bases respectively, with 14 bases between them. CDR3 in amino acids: CASSRYFSSYEQYF. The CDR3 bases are TGTGCCAGCTCGCGGTATTTTAGCTCCTACGAGCAGTACTTC.

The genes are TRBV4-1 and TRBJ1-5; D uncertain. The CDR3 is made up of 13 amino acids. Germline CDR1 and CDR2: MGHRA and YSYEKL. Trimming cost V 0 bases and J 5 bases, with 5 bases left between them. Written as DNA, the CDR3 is TGCGCCAGCAGCCAAGATCCGGATCAGCCCCAGCATTTT. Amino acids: CASSQDPDQPQHF.

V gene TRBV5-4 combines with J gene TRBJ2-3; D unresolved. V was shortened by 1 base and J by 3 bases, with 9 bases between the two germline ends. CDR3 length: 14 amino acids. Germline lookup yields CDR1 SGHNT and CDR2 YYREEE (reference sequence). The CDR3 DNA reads TGTGCCAGCAGCTTGCGGGTTGGGACAGATACGCAGTATTTT. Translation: CASSLRVGTDTQYF.

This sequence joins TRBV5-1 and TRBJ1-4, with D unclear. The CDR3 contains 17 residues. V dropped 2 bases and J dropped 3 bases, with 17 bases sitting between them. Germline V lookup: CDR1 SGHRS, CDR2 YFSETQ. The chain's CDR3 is CASSFGLPGAANEKLFF. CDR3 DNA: TGCGCCAGCAGCTTTGGATTACCCGGCGCGGCTAATGAAAAACTGTTTTTT.

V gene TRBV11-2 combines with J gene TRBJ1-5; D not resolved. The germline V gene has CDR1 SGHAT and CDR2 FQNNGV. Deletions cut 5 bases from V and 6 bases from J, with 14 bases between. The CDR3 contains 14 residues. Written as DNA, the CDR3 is TGTGCCAGCAGCCCCGCCGGGAATCGTCAGCCCCAGCATTTT. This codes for CASSPAGNRQPQHF.

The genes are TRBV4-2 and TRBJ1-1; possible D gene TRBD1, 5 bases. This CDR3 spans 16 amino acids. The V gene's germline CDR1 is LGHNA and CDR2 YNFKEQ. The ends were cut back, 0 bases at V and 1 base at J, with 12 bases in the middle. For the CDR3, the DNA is TGTGCCAGCAGCCAAGATTGGGGGGTTAGGAACACTGAAGCTTTCTTT. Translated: CASSQDWGVRNTEAFF.

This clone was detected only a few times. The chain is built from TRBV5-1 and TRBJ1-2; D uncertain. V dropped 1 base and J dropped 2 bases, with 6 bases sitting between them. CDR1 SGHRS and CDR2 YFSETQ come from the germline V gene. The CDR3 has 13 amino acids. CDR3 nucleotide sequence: TGCGCCAGCAGCTTGCGGGGAAACTATGGCTACACCTTC. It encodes CASSLRGNYGYTF. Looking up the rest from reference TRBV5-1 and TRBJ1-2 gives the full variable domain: KAGVTQTPRYLIKTRGQQVTLSCSPISGHRSVSWYQQTPGQGLQFLFEYFSETQRNKGNFPGRFSGRQFSNSRSEMNVSTLELGDSALYLCASSLRGNYGYTFGSGTRLTVV.

The DNA for the CDR3 is TGCGCCAGCAGCCGCCTTACAGGGAATAATTCACCCCTCCACTTT. This sequence encodes CASSRLTGNNSPLHF. The J gene is TRBJ1-6, the V gene TRBV4-3; possibly TRBD1 for D (6 bases). This CDR3 has 15 residues. Germline CDR1 and CDR2: LGHNA and YSLEER. Trimming pared 4 bases from V and 5 bases from J, leaving 12 bases between.

The CDR3 is CASSLGQDTNGYTF. The CDR3, as DNA: TGTGCCAGCAGTTTGGGGCAGGACACGAATGGCTACACCTTC. The chain combines TRBV28 with TRBJ1-2; D might be TRBD1 (5 bases). The CDR3 totals 14 residues. Between the trimmed V and J ends, which lost 3 bases and 6 bases, there was a span of 14 bases. Germline V gene sequence: CDR1 MDHEN, CDR2 SYDVKM.

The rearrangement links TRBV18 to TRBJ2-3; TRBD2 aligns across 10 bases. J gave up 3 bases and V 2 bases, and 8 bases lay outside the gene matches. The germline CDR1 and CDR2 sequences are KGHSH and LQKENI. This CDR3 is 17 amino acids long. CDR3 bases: TGTGCCAGCTCACCAACAGCGGGGGGGCGAGGAACAGATACGCAGTATTTT. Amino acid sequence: CASSPTAGGRGTDTQYF.

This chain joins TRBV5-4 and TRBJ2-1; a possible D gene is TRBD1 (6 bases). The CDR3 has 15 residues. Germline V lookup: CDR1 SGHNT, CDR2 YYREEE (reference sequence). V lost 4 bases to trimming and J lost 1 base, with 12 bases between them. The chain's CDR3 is CASSNPRGSYNEQFF. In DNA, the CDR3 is TGTGCCAGCAGCAACCCCAGGGGATCCTACAATGAGCAGTTCTTC.

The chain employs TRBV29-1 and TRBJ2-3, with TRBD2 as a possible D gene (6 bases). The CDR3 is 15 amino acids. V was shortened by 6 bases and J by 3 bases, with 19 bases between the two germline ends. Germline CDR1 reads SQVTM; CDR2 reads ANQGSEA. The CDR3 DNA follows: TGCAGCGTCGGGGCCCGGGGGTCGTCAACAGATACGCAGTATTTT. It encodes CSVGARGSSTDTQYF.

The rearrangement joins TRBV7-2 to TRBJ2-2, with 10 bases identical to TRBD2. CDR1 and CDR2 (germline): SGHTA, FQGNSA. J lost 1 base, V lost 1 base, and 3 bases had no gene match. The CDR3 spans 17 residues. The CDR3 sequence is CASSLVRTSGNTGELFF. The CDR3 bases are TGTGCCAGCAGCTTAGTGCGGACTAGCGGGAACACCGGGGAGCTGTTTTTT. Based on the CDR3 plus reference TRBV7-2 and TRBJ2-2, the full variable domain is GAGVSQSPSNKVTEKGKDVELRCDPISGHTALYWYRQSLGQGLEFLIYFQGNSAPDKSGLPSDRFSAERTGGSVSTLTIQRTQQEDSAVYLCASSLVRTSGNTGELFFGEGSRLTVL.

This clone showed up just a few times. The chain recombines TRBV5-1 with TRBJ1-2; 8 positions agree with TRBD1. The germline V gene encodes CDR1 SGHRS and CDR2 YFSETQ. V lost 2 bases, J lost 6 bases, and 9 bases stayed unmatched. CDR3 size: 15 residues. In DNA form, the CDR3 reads TGCGCCAGCAGCTTAGGTGGGGCAGGGGGCGATGGCTACACCTTC. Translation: CASSLGGAGGDGYTF. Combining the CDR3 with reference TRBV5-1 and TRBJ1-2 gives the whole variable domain KAGVTQTPRYLIKTRGQQVTLSCSPISGHRSVSWYQQTPGQGLQFLFEYFSETQRNKGNFPGRFSGRQFSNSRSEMNVSTLELGDSALYLCASSLGGAGGDGYTFGSGTRLTVV.